This T cell receptor beta chain emerged from a study of molecular identifiers for immune sequencing clone quantification. As for the study in general: In replicates, the authors split RNA from approximately 20,000 or 100,000 naive CD8 cells five ways and sequenced four.

This clonotype was counted only a few times. V was pared by 0 bases and J by 0 bases, with 10 bases between. The CDR3 has 15 residues. Germline V gene data show CDR1 as SGHNT and CDR2 as YYREEE (reference sequence). For bulk TCR libraries, previously described methods and listed TCR primers were used. MiXCR, run by TCRdb on the PCR reads, gives a single entry per CDR3 protein. Counted here are fewer than 350,000 distinct CDR3 sequences, 24% occurring once; the ten biggest clones make up 0.65% to 0.95%. Material: naive CD8+ T cells from blood, with Jurkat cell RNA spiked in. Regarding subset: FACS-sorted CD8+CD4-CCR7+CD45RA+ naive T cells. The chain combines TRBV5-4 with TRBJ2-7; D is ambiguous. The sequence was collected from a human donor in good health. Some libraries in this study had Jurkat cell RNA spiked in. CDR3: CASSLEDRTSYEQYF. The CDR3 DNA sequence: TGTGCCAGCAGCTTGGAGGACCGAACCTCCTACGAGCAGTACTTC.